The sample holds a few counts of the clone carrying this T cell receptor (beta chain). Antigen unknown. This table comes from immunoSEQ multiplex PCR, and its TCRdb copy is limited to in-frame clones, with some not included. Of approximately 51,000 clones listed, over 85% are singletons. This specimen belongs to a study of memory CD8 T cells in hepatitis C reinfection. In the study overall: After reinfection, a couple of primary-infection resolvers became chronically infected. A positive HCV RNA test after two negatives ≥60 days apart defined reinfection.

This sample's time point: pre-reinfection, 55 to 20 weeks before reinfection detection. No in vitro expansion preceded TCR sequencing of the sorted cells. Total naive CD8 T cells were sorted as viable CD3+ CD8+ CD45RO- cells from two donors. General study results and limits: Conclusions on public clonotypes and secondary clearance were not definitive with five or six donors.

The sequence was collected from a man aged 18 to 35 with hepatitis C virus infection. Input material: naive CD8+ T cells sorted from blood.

CDR3 amino acids: CASGQNSYEQYF. The CDR3 nucleotides read TGTGCCAGCGGACAGAATTCCTACGAGCAGTACTTC. The chain combines TRBV6-1 with TRBJ2-7; the D gene is possibly TRBD1 (6 bases). The CDR3 consists of 12 residues. Trimming stripped 8 bases from V and 1 base from J, with 9 bases between. Germline-derived CDR1 and CDR2 are MNHNS and SASEGT.